The 17 T cell receptor beta chains listed next were all sequenced from one sample in a study of T cells after yellow fever vaccination. TCRdb reprocessed the 5' RACE reads via MiXCR and lists one record per CDR3 protein. The data show about 220,000 distinct CDR3 sequences, with approximately 3% seen just once and roughly 3.2% held by the top ten. The material sequenced was CD4+ T cells sorted from PBMCs, taken 10 days after the yellow fever booster vaccination. The origin of the receptors is a man aged 18 to 30 who received the YFV17D yellow fever vaccine.

This clonotype was seen at least ten times. The chain carries TRBV5-1 and TRBJ2-5; a weak D match, TRBD2 (5 bases). Germline assignment: CDR1 SGHRS and CDR2 YFSETQ. The CDR3 sequence is 14 residues long. V dropped 1 base and J dropped 5 bases, with 12 bases sitting between them. The CDR3 nucleotides are TGCGCCAGCAGCTTGATATCGGGGTTGGAGACCCAGTACTTC. Encoded protein: CASSLISGLETQYF.

This clonotype was detected ten times or more. The chain couples TRBV4-1 to TRBJ1-6; no clear D. The CDR3 loop spans 16 amino acids. CDR1 is MGHRA, CDR2 YSYEKL, per germline. V was pared by 4 bases and J by 6 bases, with 16 bases between. The CDR3 nucleotides read TGCGCCAGCAGCCCCATTGGGAGGGAGGCTAATTCACCCCTCCACTTT. This codes for CASSPIGREANSPLHF.

This clonotype was observed a handful of times. The V and J genes are TRBV20-1 and TRBJ1-2; D call uncertain. V was pared by 6 bases and J by 7 bases, with 21 bases between. This CDR3 spans 14 amino acids. CDR1 and CDR2 (germline): DFQATT, SNEGSKA (reference sequence). This CDR3 reads CSAPVQEALSGYTF. The CDR3 DNA sequence: TGCAGTGCCCCAGTTCAGGAGGCTCTTTCTGGCTACACCTTC.

Comment on this clonotype: Compared with germline, one end of the junction differs, possibly owing to a read error. The chain combines TRBV4-3 with TRBJ2-3; maybe TRBD1 (7 bases). The CDR3 runs to 18 residues. CDR1 is LGHNA and CDR2 is YSLEER in the germline V gene. In nucleotides, the CDR3 is TGCGCCAGCAGTCAAGGTGTGGTCCGACAGGGAGGTGGAGATACGCAGTATTTT. It is translated as CASSQGVVRQGGGDTQYF.

This clonotype has just a few counts. V usage is TRBV2 and J usage is TRBJ2-5; 9 bases match TRBD2. The CDR3 is made up of 17 amino acids. Unmatched junction bases numbered 9, after V lost 2 bases and J lost 2 bases. The germline V gene has CDR1 SNHLY and CDR2 FYNNEI. CDR3 DNA sequence: TGTGCCAGCAGTGAATGGCTTCGCGGGGGGGAACAAGAGACCCAGTACTTC. Protein product: CASSEWLRGGEQETQYF.

This clonotype was found a few times. CDR3 bases: TGTGCCTGGAGTGGGACTAGCGGGAATGAGCAGTTCTTC. This encodes CAWSGTSGNEQFF. The chain recombines TRBV30 with TRBJ2-1; 11 nucleotides line up with TRBD2. CDR3 length equals 13 residues. The ends lost 1 base at V and 7 bases at J; junction bases unmatched: 0. From germline, CDR1 is GTSNPN and CDR2 SVGIG (reference sequence).

The chain carries TRBV20-1 and TRBJ2-5; no clear D. Germline V CDR1 and CDR2: DFQATT, SNEGSKA (reference sequence). The CDR3 has 14 residues. V lost 6 bases to trimming and J lost 5 bases, with 19 bases between them. CDR3 amino acids: CSAFPHGASETQYF. DNA for the CDR3: TGCAGTGCGTTTCCTCACGGCGCAAGCGAGACCCAGTACTTC.

This clonotype was recorded at least ten times. The rearrangement joins TRBV4-3 to TRBJ2-2; TRBD1 aligns across 9 bases. The germline V gene has CDR1 LGHNA and CDR2 YSLEER. V trimming: 4 bases; J trimming: 6 bases; junction bases outside the gene matches: 9. CDR3 size: 16 residues. The CDR3 DNA follows: TGCGCCAGCAGCCGCAATTGGGACAGGGTATCCGGGGAGCTGTTTTTT. This gives the protein CASSRNWDRVSGELFF.

The chain joins TRBV4-1 to TRBJ2-3; TRBD2 agrees at 8 bases. CDR3 length: 15 residues. After removal of 2 bases from V and 3 bases from J, the junction contained 4 bases not matched to a gene. Germline values: CDR1 MGHRA, CDR2 YSYEKL. The CDR3 nucleotides read TGCGCCAGCAGCCAACTAGCGGGTAAGACAGATACGCAGTATTTT. Encoded protein: CASSQLAGKTDTQYF.

This clonotype has ten or more counts. The rearrangement links TRBV6-6 to TRBJ2-4, with D maybe TRBD1 (6 bases). The V gene lost 5 bases and the J gene lost 7 bases, with 21 bases spanning the gap. CDR3 length: 16 residues. CDR1 and CDR2 from the germline V gene are MNHNY and SVGAGI (reference sequence). The CDR3 DNA reads TGTGCCAGCAGTCCCGAACGAACAGGGATCTTTAACATTCAGTACTTC. It codes for CASSPERTGIFNIQYF.

This clonotype was seen only a few times. The rearrangement joins TRBV27 to TRBJ1-1; possibly TRBD1 for D (5 bases). Germline assignment: CDR1 MNHEY and CDR2 SMNVEV (reference sequence). V was trimmed by 6 bases and J by 6 bases, leaving 20 bases between them. The CDR3 has 15 amino acids. CDR3 sequence reads: CASSGAPEFGAEAFF. The CDR3 bases are TGTGCCAGCAGCGGGGCCCCGGAGTTTGGGGCTGAAGCTTTCTTT.

This chain uses TRBV27 with TRBJ1-5; TRBD1 is a possible D gene (5 bases). Between the trimmed V and J ends, which lost 6 bases and 3 bases, there was a span of 12 bases. Germline-derived CDR1 and CDR2 are MNHEY and SMNVEV (reference sequence). This CDR3 is 14 amino acids long. The CDR3 protein is CASRPAGLNQPQHF. The CDR3 nucleotides read TGTGCCAGCAGGCCCGCGGGGCTCAATCAGCCCCAGCATTTT.

This clonotype was observed many times. The gene calls are TRBV20-1 and TRBJ2-1; weak D call: TRBD1 (6 bases). Trimming left V 6 bases short and J 3 bases short, with 21 bases between. The CDR3 spans 16 residues. The germline gives CDR1 DFQATT, CDR2 SNEGSKA (reference sequence). The CDR3 loop reads CSAYSTGITSYNEQFF. In nucleotides, the CDR3 is TGCAGTGCCTATTCCACAGGGATCACCAGCTACAATGAGCAGTTCTTC.

This sequence joins TRBV7-2 and TRBJ1-2; 8 bases agree with TRBD1. The germline CDR1 and CDR2 sequences are SGHTA and FQGNSA. The ends lost 2 bases at V and 7 bases at J; junction bases unmatched: 6. The CDR3 contains 14 residues. This chain's CDR3 is CASSLNTGGTGYTF. The CDR3 nucleotides are TGTGCCAGCAGCTTAAACACAGGGGGTACTGGCTACACCTTC.

Ten or more counts support this clonotype. The chain links TRBV12-3 or TRBV12-4 to TRBJ1-1, with 8 bases fitting TRBD1. This CDR3 contains 13 residues. Trimming cost V 6 bases and J 5 bases; bases outside gene matches: 5. The CDR3: CASSSGQGTEAFF. The CDR3 DNA reads TGTGCCAGCAGCTCCGGACAGGGTACTGAAGCTTTCTTT.

In this sample, this clonotype turned up a few times. This chain uses TRBV20-1 with TRBJ1-1; D is uncertain. Per germline, CDR1 DFQATT and CDR2 SNEGSKA (reference sequence). The CDR3 totals 13 residues. Trimming removed 7 bases from V and 1 base from J, with 13 bases in between. The CDR3 sequence is CSVSPRGNTEAFF. The CDR3 DNA sequence: TGCAGTGTCAGCCCACGGGGGAACACTGAAGCTTTCTTT.

The chain couples TRBV5-1 to TRBJ2-3; 11 bases fit TRBD2. This CDR3 region has 16 residues. Germline V lookup: CDR1 SGHRS, CDR2 YFSETQ. V lost 3 bases and J lost 4; bases outside the gene matches: 7. The CDR3 region is CASSWYSGGAADTQYF. CDR3 DNA: TGCGCCAGCAGCTGGTATAGCGGGGGGGCCGCAGATACGCAGTATTTT.